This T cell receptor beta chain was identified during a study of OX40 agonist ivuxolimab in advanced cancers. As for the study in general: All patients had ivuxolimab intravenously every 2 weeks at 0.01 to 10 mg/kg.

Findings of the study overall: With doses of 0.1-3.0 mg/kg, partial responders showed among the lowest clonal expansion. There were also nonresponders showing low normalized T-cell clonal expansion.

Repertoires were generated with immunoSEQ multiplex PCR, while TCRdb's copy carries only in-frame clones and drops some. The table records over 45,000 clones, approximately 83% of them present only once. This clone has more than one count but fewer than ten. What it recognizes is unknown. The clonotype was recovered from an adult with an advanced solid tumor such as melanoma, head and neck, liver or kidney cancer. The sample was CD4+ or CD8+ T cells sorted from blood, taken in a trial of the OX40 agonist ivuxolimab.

CDR3 in amino acids: CAWSLAGEREFF. For the CDR3, the DNA is TGTGCCTGGAGTCTAGCGGGAGAGAGGGAGTTCTTC. The chain joins TRBV30 to TRBJ2-1, with 10 bases fitting TRBD2. Unmatched junction bases numbered 6, after V lost 2 bases and J lost 14 bases. The CDR3 contains 12 residues. CDR1 GTSNPN and CDR2 SVGIG come from the germline V gene (reference sequence).